The 8 T cell receptor beta chains in this list originate from one sample, sequenced in a study of control samples from healthy donors and cancer patients. TCRdb keeps only in-frame clones here, not all; method: immunoSEQ multiplex PCR. The sample has about 84,000 clones, approximately 82% seen once. The sequenced sample was PBMCs. All receptors derive from a man between 60 and 70 years old with head and neck cancer.

This clone occurred a few times. V gene TRBV28 combines with J gene TRBJ2-2; D gene ambiguous. Germline-derived CDR1 and CDR2 are MDHEN and SYDVKM. Trimming pared 6 bases from V and 6 bases from J, leaving 17 bases between. The CDR3 is 15 residues long. The CDR3 DNA sequence: TGTGCCAGCAGCCCGAGACCCAGGATGGCCGGGGAGCTGTTTTTT. Translation: CASSPRPRMAGELFF.

This chain uses TRBV5-1 with TRBJ2-7; D is perhaps TRBD1 (5 bases). The CDR3 runs 15 residues. Germline V gene lookup returns CDR1 SGHRS and CDR2 YFSETQ. V was clipped by 1 base and J by 7 bases, with 18 bases between them. The DNA of the CDR3 is TGCGCCAGCAGCTTGATGAGACAGAGTAAGGGAGAGCAGTACTTC. Its protein is CASSLMRQSKGEQYF.

The V call is TRBV27, the J call TRBJ2-7, with D unresolved. V was cut by 0 bases and J by 5 bases, with 11 bases left in between. Germline V lookup: CDR1 MNHEY, CDR2 SMNVEV (reference sequence). This CDR3 has 14 residues. The CDR3 loop is CASSLSSPRDEQYF. In nucleotides, the CDR3 is TGTGCCAGCAGTTTATCTTCGCCTCGGGACGAGCAGTACTTC.

The rearrangement links TRBV27 to TRBJ1-5; D not resolved. This CDR3 has 13 amino acids. The germline gives CDR1 MNHEY, CDR2 SMNVEV (reference sequence). The ends were cut back, 6 bases at V and 1 base at J, with 7 bases in the middle. The CDR3, as DNA: TGTGCCAGCAGCCACGGGAGCAATCAGCCCCAGCATTTT. Protein sequence: CASSHGSNQPQHF.

The rearrangement uses TRBV5-4 and TRBJ2-5; TRBD2 might be the D (6 bases). There are 17 residues in the CDR3. Trimming took 4 bases from V and 4 from J, leaving 23 bases between them. Germline lookup yields CDR1 SGHNT and CDR2 YYREEE (reference sequence). CDR3 sequence reads: CASSGGGSPGFTETQYF. CDR3 sequence (DNA): TGTGCCAGCAGCGGTGGGGGGAGCCCAGGTTTTACAGAGACCCAGTACTTC.

This clone rates as medium-sized (0.01 to 0.1%). V usage is TRBV11-1 and J usage is TRBJ2-5; the match to TRBD2 covers 10 bases. With V trimmed by 1 base and J by 2 bases, 4 bases remained unmatched. The CDR3 has 16 residues. Germline CDR1 SGHAT, CDR2 FQDESV (reference sequence). The CDR3 DNA reads as TGTGCCAGCAGCTTAGGACTAGCGGGTATACAAGAGACCCAGTACTTC. This gives the protein CASSLGLAGIQETQYF.

This rearrangement joins TRBV7-8 to TRBJ2-7, with D unresolved. Trimming shortened V by 5 bases and J by 0 bases, and 20 bases separated the two germline ends. Germline V gene lookup returns CDR1 SGHVS and CDR2 FQNEAQ. This CDR3 has 17 amino acids. For the CDR3, the DNA is TGTGCCAGCAGCCCCCCCCTGCGATTCGGCGGCTCCTACGAGCAGTACTTC. Encoded protein: CASSPPLRFGGSYEQYF.

CDR3 bases: TGTGCCAGCAGCTTGGGACTAGCGGCGTACAATGAGCAGTTCTTC. Translation: CASSLGLAAYNEQFF. The chain joins TRBV5-8 to TRBJ2-1; 9 bases fit TRBD2. Trimming at V came to 0 bases and at J to 4 bases, leaving 2 bases not matched to a gene. Looked up from germline, CDR1 is SGHTS and CDR2 is YDEGEE. The CDR3 runs 15 residues.